The TCR beta chain under discussion was sequenced for a study of response to subunit inactivated influenza vaccine. With 6 bases removed from V and 0 bases from J, the gap between germline ends came to 9 bases. Germline values: CDR1 MNHEY, CDR2 SMNVEV (reference sequence). The CDR3 totals 13 residues. Study outcomes and limitations: Researchers suggested that each seasonal influenza vaccination recruits few new T cells.

Concerning this clonotype: The antigen is unknown.

TCRdb ran MiXCR on the RT-PCR reads and lists one entry per CDR3 protein. The sample comprises 540,000 or so distinct CDR3 sequences, approximately 12% of which are singletons, and 13% rests with the top ten. Material: PBMCs from blood, obtained 40 to 50 days after vaccination. The chain is built from TRBV27 and TRBJ2-7, with unresolved D. The receptor comes from a man between 45 and 60 years old who received an inactivated influenza vaccine. Here the CDR3 reads CASRTMGSYEQYF. The CDR3 DNA reads TGTGCCAGCAGGACAATGGGCTCCTACGAGCAGTACTTC.